This T cell receptor (beta chain) was sequenced for a study of cytomegalovirus exposure and HLA in healthy donors. Primers included in the PCR were 60 Vbeta and 13 Jbeta primers. Sequencing used immunoSEQ multiplex PCR; TCRdb keeps in-frame clones, though not all of them. This sample lists under 150,000 clones; its ten largest clones have about 2.1%. The V end lost 2 bases, the J end lost 5 bases, and 10 bases lay between the germline ends. The CDR3 length is 13 residues. Germline V gene sequence: CDR1 SQVTM, CDR2 ANQGSEA. The chain recombines TRBV29-1 with TRBJ1-5; D remains ambiguous. The sequence came from a woman aged 55-70 years in good health and CMV-seronegative. The sequencing sample was made of PBMCs. This CDR3 is CSVEFQQDQPQHF. CDR3 sequence (DNA): TGCAGCGTTGAATTTCAGCAGGATCAGCCCCAGCATTTT.